One T cell receptor (beta chain) is described in this entry. Reverse transcribed after extraction, RNA yielded cDNA as the sequencing template. Sequencing used immunoSEQ multiplex PCR; TCRdb keeps in-frame clones, though not all of them. The table lists 100,000 to 150,000 clones, roughly 50% of them singletons. This specimen comes from a study of CD8+ T cells in alopecia areata. V shed 8 bases and J shed 0 bases, with 10 bases lying between them. Per germline, CDR1 SGHAT and CDR2 FQNNGV. This CDR3 has 14 residues. The chain is built from TRBV11-2 and TRBJ2-2, with D possibly TRBD1 on 5 matching bases. Sample: CD8+ T cells sorted from blood, taken at week 0. The sequence came from a human donor with alopecia areata. The CDR3 reads CASGPGSNTGELFF. CDR3 coding DNA: TGTGCCAGCGGGCCAGGGTCGAACACCGGGGAGCTGTTTTTT.